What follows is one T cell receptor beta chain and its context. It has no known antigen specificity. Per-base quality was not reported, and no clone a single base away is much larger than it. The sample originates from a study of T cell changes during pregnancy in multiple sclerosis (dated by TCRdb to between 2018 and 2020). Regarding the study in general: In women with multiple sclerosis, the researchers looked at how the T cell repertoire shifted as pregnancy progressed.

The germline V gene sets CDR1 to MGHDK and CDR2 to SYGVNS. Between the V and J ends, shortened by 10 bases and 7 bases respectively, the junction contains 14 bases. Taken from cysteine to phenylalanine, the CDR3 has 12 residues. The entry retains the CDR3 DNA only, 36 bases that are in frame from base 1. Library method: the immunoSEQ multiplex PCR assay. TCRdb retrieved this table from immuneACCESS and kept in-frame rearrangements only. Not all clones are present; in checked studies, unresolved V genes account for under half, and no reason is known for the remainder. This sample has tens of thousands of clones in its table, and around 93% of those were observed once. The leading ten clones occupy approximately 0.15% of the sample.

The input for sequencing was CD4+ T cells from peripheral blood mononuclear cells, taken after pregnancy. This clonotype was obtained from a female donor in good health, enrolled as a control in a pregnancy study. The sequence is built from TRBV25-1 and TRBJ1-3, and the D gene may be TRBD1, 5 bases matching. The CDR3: CATGTLGNTIYF. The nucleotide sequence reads TGTGCCACCGGGACTCTCGGGAACACCATATATTTT.